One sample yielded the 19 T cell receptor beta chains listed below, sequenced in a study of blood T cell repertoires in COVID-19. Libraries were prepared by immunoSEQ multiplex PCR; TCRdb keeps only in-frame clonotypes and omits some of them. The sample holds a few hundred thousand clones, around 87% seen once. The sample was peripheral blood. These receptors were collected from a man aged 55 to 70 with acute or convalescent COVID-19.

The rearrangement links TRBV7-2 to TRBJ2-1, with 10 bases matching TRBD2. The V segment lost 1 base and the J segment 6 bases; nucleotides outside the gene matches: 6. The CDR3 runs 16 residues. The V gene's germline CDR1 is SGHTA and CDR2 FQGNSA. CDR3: CASSLVGSGGANEQFF. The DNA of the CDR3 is TGTGCCAGCAGCTTAGTGGGCAGCGGGGGGGCCAATGAGCAGTTCTTC.

CDR3 in amino acids: CASSSSGTGGYEQYF. The CDR3 region has the DNA TGCGCCAGCAGCTCTTCCGGGACAGGGGGCTACGAGCAGTACTTC. This chain links TRBV5-1 with TRBJ2-7; 11 bases agree with TRBD1. The germline gives CDR1 SGHRS, CDR2 YFSETQ. This CDR3 is built from 15 residues. The J segment lost 3 bases and the V segment lost 3 bases, leaving 5 bases of the junction unmatched.

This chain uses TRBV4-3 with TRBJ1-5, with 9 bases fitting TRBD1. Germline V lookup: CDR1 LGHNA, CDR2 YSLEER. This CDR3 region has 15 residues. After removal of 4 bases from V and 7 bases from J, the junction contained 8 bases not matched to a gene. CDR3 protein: CASSPGQGRVQPQHF. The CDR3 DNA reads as TGCGCCAGCAGCCCTGGACAGGGGCGAGTACAGCCCCAGCATTTT.

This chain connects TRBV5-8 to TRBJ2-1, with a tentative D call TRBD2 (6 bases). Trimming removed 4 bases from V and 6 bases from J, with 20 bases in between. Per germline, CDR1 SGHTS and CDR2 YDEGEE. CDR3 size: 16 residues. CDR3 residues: CASSLTGGARVNEQFF. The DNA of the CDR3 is TGTGCCAGCAGCCTCACCGGCGGGGCCCGGGTCAATGAGCAGTTCTTC.

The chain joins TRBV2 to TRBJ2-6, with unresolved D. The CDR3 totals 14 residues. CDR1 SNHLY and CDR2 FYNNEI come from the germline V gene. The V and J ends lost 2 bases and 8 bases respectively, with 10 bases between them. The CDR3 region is CASSETASPNVLTF. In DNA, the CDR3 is TGTGCCAGCAGTGAAACAGCCTCCCCCAACGTCCTGACTTTC. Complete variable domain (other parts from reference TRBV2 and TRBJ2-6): EPEVTQTPSHQVTQMGQEVILRCVPISNHLYFYWYRQILGQKVEFLVSFYNNEISEKSEIFDDQFSVERPDGSNFTLKIRSTKLEDSAMYFCASSETASPNVLTFGAGSRLTVL.

As DNA, the CDR3 is TGTGCCAGCAGTCGAGCGGGGGCCTACGAGCAGTACTTC. Its translation: CASSRAGAYEQYF. This chain links TRBV6-5 with TRBJ2-7, with 8 bases that match TRBD2. V lost 5 bases and J lost 2; bases outside the gene matches: 2. This CDR3 comprises 13 residues. From germline, CDR1 is MNHEY and CDR2 SVGAGI.

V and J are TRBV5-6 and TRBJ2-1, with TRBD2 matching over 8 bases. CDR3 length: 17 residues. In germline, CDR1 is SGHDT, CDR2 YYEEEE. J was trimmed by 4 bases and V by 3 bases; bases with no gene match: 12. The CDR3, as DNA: TGTGCCAGCAGCTCGTTCGGGCGGGGGGACTTATACAATGAGCAGTTCTTC. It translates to CASSSFGRGDLYNEQFF. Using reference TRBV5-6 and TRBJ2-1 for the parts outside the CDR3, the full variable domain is DAGVTQSPTHLIKTRGQQVTLRCSPKSGHDTVSWYQQALGQGPQFIFQYYEEEERQRGNFPDRFSGHQFPNYSSELNVNALLLGDSALYLCASSSFGRGDLYNEQFFGPGTRLTVL.

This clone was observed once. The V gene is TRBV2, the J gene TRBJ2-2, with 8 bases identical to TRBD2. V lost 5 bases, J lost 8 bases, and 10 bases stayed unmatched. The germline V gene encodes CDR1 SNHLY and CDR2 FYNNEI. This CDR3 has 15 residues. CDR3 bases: TGTGCCAGCAGTCCGGGACTAGGGGGAGGAGGGGAGCTGTTTTTT. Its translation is CASSPGLGGGGELFF.

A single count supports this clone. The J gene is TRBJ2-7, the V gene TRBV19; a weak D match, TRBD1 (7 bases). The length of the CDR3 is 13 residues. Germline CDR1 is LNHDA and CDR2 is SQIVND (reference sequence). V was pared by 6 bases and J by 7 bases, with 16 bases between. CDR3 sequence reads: CASRFAGGQEQYF. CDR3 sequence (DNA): TGTGCCAGTAGATTCGCAGGGGGGCAAGAGCAGTACTTC.

The DNA of the CDR3 is TGCAGCGTTGACAGGGGATGGGCCCAGTACTTC. Translation gives CSVDRGWAQYF. The V and J genes are TRBV29-1 and TRBJ2-5; weak D call: TRBD1 (6 bases). From germline, CDR1 is SQVTM and CDR2 ANQGSEA. V lost 3 bases, J lost 9 bases, and 11 bases lay in between. CDR3 size: 11 residues. Drawing the rest from reference TRBV29-1 and TRBJ2-5, the complete variable domain is SAVISQKPSRDICQRGTSLTIQCQVDSQVTMMFWYRQQPGQSLTLIATANQGSEATYESGFVIDKFPISRPNLTFSTLTVSNMSPEDSSIYLCSVDRGWAQYFGPGTRLLVL.

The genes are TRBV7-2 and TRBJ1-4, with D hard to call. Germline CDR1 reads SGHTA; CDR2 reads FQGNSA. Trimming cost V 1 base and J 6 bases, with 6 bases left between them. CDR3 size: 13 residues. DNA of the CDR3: TGTGCCAGCAGCTTAGTTGCAGATGAAAAACTGTTTTTT. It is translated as CASSLVADEKLFF.

DNA of the CDR3: TGCACCAGCAGCCGGGGGGTAGCGCCAGGAGGAAACACCATATATTTT. This sequence encodes CTSSRGVAPGGNTIYF. The chain is built from TRBV1 and TRBJ1-3. TRBV1 corresponds to a pseudogene. The CDR3 runs 16 residues.

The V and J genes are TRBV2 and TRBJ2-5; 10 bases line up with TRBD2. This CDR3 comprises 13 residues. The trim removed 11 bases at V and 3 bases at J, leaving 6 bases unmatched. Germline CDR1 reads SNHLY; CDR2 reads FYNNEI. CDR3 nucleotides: TGTGCCGCGGGACTAGCGTTAAAAGAGACCCAGTACTTC. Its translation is CAAGLALKETQYF.

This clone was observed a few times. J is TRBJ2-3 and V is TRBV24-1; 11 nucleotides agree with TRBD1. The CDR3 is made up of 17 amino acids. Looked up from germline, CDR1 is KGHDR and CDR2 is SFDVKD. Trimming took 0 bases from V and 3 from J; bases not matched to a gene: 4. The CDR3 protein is CATSDLRGTGGTDTQYF. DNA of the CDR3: TGTGCCACCAGTGATTTGCGCGGGACAGGGGGGACAGATACGCAGTATTTT.

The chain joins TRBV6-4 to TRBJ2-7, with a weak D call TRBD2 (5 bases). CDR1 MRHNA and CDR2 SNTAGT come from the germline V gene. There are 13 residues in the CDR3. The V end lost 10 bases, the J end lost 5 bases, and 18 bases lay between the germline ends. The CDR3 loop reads CATLGRRSHEQYF. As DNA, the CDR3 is TGTGCCACCTTGGGCAGGAGGTCCCACGAGCAGTACTTC.

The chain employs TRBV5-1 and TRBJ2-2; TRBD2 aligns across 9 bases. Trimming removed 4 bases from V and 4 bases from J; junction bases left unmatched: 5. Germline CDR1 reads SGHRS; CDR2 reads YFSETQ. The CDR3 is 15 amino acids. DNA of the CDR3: TGCGCCAGCAGCCCACGGACTAGCGCCACCGGGGAGCTGTTTTTT. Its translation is CASSPRTSATGELFF. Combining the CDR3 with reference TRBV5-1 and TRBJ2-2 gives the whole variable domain KAGVTQTPRYLIKTRGQQVTLSCSPISGHRSVSWYQQTPGQGLQFLFEYFSETQRNKGNFPGRFSGRQFSNSRSEMNVSTLELGDSALYLCASSPRTSATGELFFGEGSRLTVL.

The CDR3 DNA reads TGCGCCAGCAGCTTTCCCCGCGGTGGGGAGGGGGATGTCAGGGAGACCCAGTACTTC. Protein: CASSFPRGGEGDVRETQYF. The V call is TRBV5-1, the J call TRBJ2-5; weak D call: TRBD2 (7 bases). V was trimmed by 2 bases and J by 5 bases, leaving 28 bases between them. Germline loops: CDR1 SGHRS, CDR2 YFSETQ. This CDR3 spans 19 amino acids.

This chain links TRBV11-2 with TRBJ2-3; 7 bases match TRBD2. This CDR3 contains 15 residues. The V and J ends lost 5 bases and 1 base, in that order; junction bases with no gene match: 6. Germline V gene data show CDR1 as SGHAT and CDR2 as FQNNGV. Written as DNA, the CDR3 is TGTGCCAGCAGCCCGATGGGGGGGGGCACAGATACGCAGTATTTT. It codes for CASSPMGGGTDTQYF.

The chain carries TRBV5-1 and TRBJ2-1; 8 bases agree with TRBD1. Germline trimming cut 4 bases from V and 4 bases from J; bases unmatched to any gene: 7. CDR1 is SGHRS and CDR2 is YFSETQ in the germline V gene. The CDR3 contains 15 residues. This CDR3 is CASSPRQGSYNEQFF. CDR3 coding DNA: TGCGCCAGCAGCCCTAGACAGGGGTCGTACAATGAGCAGTTCTTC.